This T cell receptor (beta chain) was profiled in a study of brain T cells in children with intractable seizures. Findings of the study overall: Absence of clones before surgery may stem from lower sequencing depth. Only CDR3 sequence similarity suggested viral specificity, without known HCMV serostatus.

In regard to this clone: Antigen specificity is unknown.

The CDR3 loop spans 16 amino acids. V lost 5 bases to trimming and J lost 0 bases; unmatched junction nucleotides: 1. CDR1 and CDR2 from the germline V gene are SGHTA and FQGTGA. Clones were sequenced by immunoSEQ multiplex PCR, and TCRdb holds only the in-frame ones, with some missing. The repertoire holds 7,500 to 10,000 clones, with less than 80% as singletons. Sequencing was limited to surgery cases with top T cell transcript signatures in brain tissue. The source is a girl under 10 years old with tuberous sclerosis and intractable seizures. Here the sequenced sample was resected brain tissue, taken at surgery. This chain links TRBV7-3 with TRBJ2-3; 14 bases map to TRBD2. The DNA of the CDR3 is TGTGCCAGCAGCCGGACTAGCGGGGGGAGCACAGATACGCAGTATTTT. Its protein product is CASSRTSGGSTDTQYF.